This T cell receptor beta chain was retrieved from a study of identical twins. Study-wide findings and caveats: Abundant cord blood beta clonotypes carried fewer insertions; memory repertoires showed none.

Germline assignment: CDR1 MDHEN and CDR2 SYDVKM. The V and J ends lost 0 bases and 3 bases, in that order; junction bases with no gene match: 3. CDR3 length: 18 amino acids. Every one of the donors was a healthy Caucasian. Template switching supplied a universal primer site; unique molecular identifiers were carried on the cDNA. TCRdb processed the 5' RACE reads anew with MiXCR; each CDR3 protein has one entry. The table records some 1,600,000 distinct CDR3 sequences, roughly a third of them present only once. With respect to this clonotype: What it binds is unknown.

The sequenced sample consisted of cord blood. The V call is TRBV28, the J call TRBJ2-2; TRBD2 matches at 14 bases. This clonotype was sampled from a newborn girl in good health. As DNA, the CDR3 is TGTGCCAGCAGTTTATGGACTAGCGGGAGGGGGTACACCGGGGAGCTGTTTTTT. Its protein is CASSLWTSGRGYTGELFF.